The 26 T cell receptor beta chains below all came from one sample that was sequenced in a study of neoadjuvant nivolumab and ipilimumab in lung cancer. Data came from immunoSEQ multiplex PCR; TCRdb stores just in-frame clones and leaves some out. The data hold roughly 19,000 clones, with roughly 77% observed a single time. Material: tumor tissue, obtained after neoadjuvant nivolumab, alone or with ipilimumab, at or shortly before surgery. These receptors originate from an adult with non-small cell lung cancer.

The rearrangement uses TRBV7-8 and TRBJ2-7; 12 positions match TRBD2. The CDR3 spans 19 residues. The trim removed 4 bases at V and 1 base at J, leaving 14 bases unmatched. Germline-derived CDR1 and CDR2 are SGHVS and FQNEAQ. CDR3 in amino acids: CASSCDPGLAGWASYEQYF. Here the CDR3 DNA reads TGTGCCAGCAGCTGCGATCCGGGACTAGCGGGTTGGGCGTCCTACGAGCAGTACTTC. Together with reference TRBV7-8 and TRBJ2-7, the CDR3 gives the full variable domain: GAGVSQSPRYKVAKRGQDVALRCDPISGHVSLFWYQQALGQGPEFLTYFQNEAQLDKSGLPSDRFFAERPEGSVSTLKIQRTQQEDSAVYLCASSCDPGLAGWASYEQYFGPGTRLTVT.

The CDR3 loop is CASSQASGREETQYF. The CDR3 DNA is TGCGCCAGCAGCCAAGCTAGCGGGAGGGAAGAGACCCAGTACTTC. The rearrangement uses TRBV4-1 and TRBJ2-5; TRBD2 aligns across 12 bases. CDR3 size: 15 residues. J gave up 3 bases and V 1 base, and 0 bases lay outside the gene matches. Germline assignment: CDR1 MGHRA and CDR2 YSYEKL.

The chain recombines TRBV10-1 with TRBJ2-1; TRBD2 aligns across 10 bases. The germline gives CDR1 WNHNN, CDR2 SYGVQD (reference sequence). V was clipped by 2 bases and J by 5 bases; unmatched bases: 3. The CDR3 covers 15 residues. The CDR3 loop reads CASSERTSGHNEQFF. Written as DNA, the CDR3 is TGCGCCAGCAGTGAGCGGACTAGCGGTCACAATGAGCAGTTCTTC.

The rearrangement links TRBV5-1 to TRBJ2-3; D ambiguous. Trimming left V 1 base short and J 2 bases short, with 17 bases between. The CDR3 consists of 17 residues. Per germline, CDR1 SGHRS and CDR2 YFSETQ. The DNA for the CDR3 is TGCGCCAGCAGCTTGAGCTCCAGGCAAATTATCACAGATACGCAGTATTTT. Its protein is CASSLSSRQIITDTQYF.

The chain has TRBV7-8 and TRBJ2-3, with D maybe TRBD2 (5 bases). The V gene's germline CDR1 is SGHVS and CDR2 FQNEAQ. With 4 bases removed from V and 4 bases from J, the gap between germline ends came to 15 bases. The CDR3 length is 15 residues. CDR3 DNA: TGTGCCAGCAGCTCCAGAGCGGATCGATCAGATACGCAGTATTTT. Protein: CASSSRADRSDTQYF.

This sequence joins TRBV6-1 and TRBJ1-1; 10 nucleotides agree with TRBD1. Germline V gives CDR1 MNHNS, CDR2 SASEGT. V was pared by 6 bases and J by 2 bases, with 3 bases of the junction left unmatched. The CDR3 length is 14 residues. The chain's CDR3 is CASRGTGDNTEAFF. In DNA, the CDR3 is TGTGCCAGCAGGGGGACAGGGGATAACACTGAAGCTTTCTTT.

CDR3 amino acids: CASSGGRSSGNTIYF. CDR3 nucleotide sequence: TGTGCCAGCAGCGGTGGACGGAGCTCTGGAAACACCATATATTTT. The chain joins TRBV5-4 to TRBJ1-3, with D uncertain. Germline V gene data show CDR1 as SGHNT and CDR2 as YYREEE (reference sequence). Trimming took 4 bases from V and 0 from J, leaving 11 bases between them. CDR3 length equals 15 residues.

The rearrangement uses TRBV4-1 and TRBJ2-3; 9 positions match TRBD1. Per the germline V gene, CDR1 is MGHRA and CDR2 is YSYEKL. This CDR3 has 20 amino acids. J gave up 5 bases and V 1 base, and 19 bases lay outside the gene matches. The CDR3 here is CASSQVEPGQGFGGQDTQYF. DNA for the CDR3: TGCGCCAGCAGCCAAGTGGAACCGGGACAGGGTTTTGGGGGGCAAGATACGCAGTATTTT.

The gene calls are TRBV6-6 and TRBJ2-5; maybe TRBD2 (5 bases). Germline V gives CDR1 MNHNY, CDR2 SVGAGI (reference sequence). This CDR3 spans 15 amino acids. V lost 6 bases and J lost 1, with 15 bases in between. The CDR3 reads CASSKGWGVQETQYF. The CDR3 bases are TGTGCCAGCAGCAAGGGTTGGGGAGTCCAAGAGACCCAGTACTTC.

The rearrangement links TRBV6-6 to TRBJ1-1; 8 bases are shared with TRBD1. Germline V gives CDR1 MNHNY, CDR2 SVGAGI (reference sequence). The J segment lost 6 bases and the V segment lost 2 bases, leaving 5 bases of the junction unmatched. There are 14 residues in the CDR3. CDR3 DNA sequence: TGTGCCAGCAGTTACAGCGACAGGGGCCCTGAAGCTTTCTTT. It yields the protein CASSYSDRGPEAFF.

This sequence joins TRBV10-3 and TRBJ2-7; weak D call: TRBD1 (6 bases). The CDR3 consists of 14 residues. The germline V gene encodes CDR1 ENHRY and CDR2 SYGVKD. The germline V and J ends were trimmed by 5 bases and 2 bases, with 13 bases remaining between them. The CDR3 coding sequence is TGTGCCATCAGTAACACAGGGTCCCCCTACGAGCAGTACTTC. It encodes CAISNTGSPYEQYF.

The chain joins TRBV18 to TRBJ2-3, with D unresolved. Looked up from germline, CDR1 is KGHSH and CDR2 is LQKENI. This CDR3 is 14 amino acids long. Trimming removed 2 bases at V and 1 base at J, with 7 bases between. This chain's CDR3 is CASSPLERTDTQYF. In DNA, the CDR3 is TGTGCCAGCTCACCATTGGAGCGCACAGATACGCAGTATTTT. The full variable domain, rest sourced from reference TRBV18 and TRBJ2-3, is NAGVMQNPRHLVRRRGQEARLRCSPMKGHSHVYWYRQLPEEGLKFMVYLQKENIIDESGMPKERFSAEFPKEGPSILRIQQVVRGDSAAYFCASSPLERTDTQYFGPGTRLTVL.

This chain connects TRBV4-2 to TRBJ2-7; TRBD1 is a possible D gene (6 bases). Per the germline V gene, CDR1 is LGHNA and CDR2 is YNFKEQ. CDR3 length: 14 residues. V lost 0 bases and J lost 2, with 8 bases in between. The CDR3 DNA sequence: TGTGCCAGCAGCCAAGAGGGGACAACCTACGAGCAGTACTTC. Its translation is CASSQEGTTYEQYF.

V gene TRBV7-9 combines with J gene TRBJ2-1, with a tentative D call TRBD2 (5 bases). This CDR3 is built from 15 residues. Per the germline V gene, CDR1 is SEHNR and CDR2 is FQNEAQ (reference sequence). Between the trimmed V and J ends, which lost 5 bases and 5 bases, there was a span of 16 bases. Here the CDR3 reads CASSVPRGHDNEQFF. The CDR3 DNA reads TGTGCCAGCAGCGTACCTAGAGGGCATGACAATGAGCAGTTCTTC.

On this clone: It may be a read error: a sequence one base away is much more abundant. This rearrangement joins TRBV27 to TRBJ2-7; the D is unclear. CDR3 length equals 11 residues. CDR1 MNHEY and CDR2 SMNVEV come from the germline V gene (reference sequence). Trimming shortened V by 2 bases and J by 4 bases, and 3 bases separated the two germline ends. Written as DNA, the CDR3 is TGTGCCAGCAGTTTAGGGTACGAGCAGTACTTC. It specifies CASSLGYEQYF.

The chain employs TRBV2 and TRBJ1-1; no clear D gene. Germline values: CDR1 SNHLY, CDR2 FYNNEI. V lost 6 bases and J 3 bases, leaving 14 bases between the germline ends. This CDR3 comprises 14 residues. This CDR3 reads CASRLGPWDTEAFF. The CDR3 DNA is TGTGCCAGCAGGCTCGGGCCCTGGGACACTGAAGCTTTCTTT.

This chain uses TRBV28 with TRBJ1-5; no firm D call. From germline, CDR1 is MDHEN and CDR2 SYDVKM. The V and J ends lost 5 bases and 4 bases respectively, with 18 bases between them. The CDR3 runs to 16 residues. The CDR3 spells CASSLITPAANQPQHF. CDR3 coding DNA: TGTGCCAGCAGTCTCATTACGCCAGCAGCTAATCAGCCCCAGCATTTT. The full variable domain, rest sourced from reference TRBV28 and TRBJ1-5, is DVKVTQSSRYLVKRTGEKVFLECVQDMDHENMFWYRQDPGLGLRLIYFSYDVKMKEKGDIPEGYSVSREKKERFSLILESASTNQTSMYLCASSLITPAANQPQHFGDGTRLSIL.

The CDR3 DNA follows: TGTGCCAGTACGTCCAGAAATAACTATGGCTACACCTTC. Protein sequence: CASTSRNNYGYTF. The chain employs TRBV19 and TRBJ1-2; D is undetermined. CDR3 size: 13 residues. The V gene lost 7 bases and the J gene lost 1 base, with 10 bases spanning the gap. Germline V gene data show CDR1 as LNHDA and CDR2 as SQIVND (reference sequence). The variable domain in full, with the rest retrieved from reference TRBV19 and TRBJ1-2, is DGGITQSPKYLFRKEGQNVTLSCEQNLNHDAMYWYRQDPGQGLRLIYYSQIVNDFQKGDIAEGYSVSREKKESFPLTVTSAQKNPTAFYLCASTSRNNYGYTFGSGTRLTVV.

V usage is TRBV28 and J usage is TRBJ2-6; no firm D call. CDR3 size: 15 residues. CDR1 is MDHEN and CDR2 is SYDVKM in the germline V gene. Deletions cut 6 bases from V and 2 bases from J, with 11 bases between. In nucleotides, the CDR3 is TGTGCCAGCAGGCCCCCGGGTACTGGGGCCAACGTCCTGACTTTC. This sequence encodes CASRPPGTGANVLTF.

This sequence joins TRBV7-6 and TRBJ2-2, with 7 bases that match TRBD2. This CDR3 spans 16 amino acids. Per the germline V gene, CDR1 is SGHVS and CDR2 is FNYEAQ. Unmatched junction bases numbered 9, after V lost 4 bases and J lost 4 bases. The CDR3 spells CASSSTGTTITGELFF. Written as DNA, the CDR3 is TGTGCCAGCAGCTCGACCGGGACTACTATCACCGGGGAGCTGTTTTTT.

In this sample, this clone turned up a few times. The V gene is TRBV7-2, the J gene TRBJ1-1; the D is unclear. The V gene lost 1 base and the J gene lost 1 base, with 4 bases spanning the gap. Germline CDR1 and CDR2: SGHTA and FQGNSA. The length of the CDR3 is 13 residues. The CDR3 loop reads CASSLEPNTEAFF. CDR3 DNA sequence: TGTGCCAGCAGCTTAGAACCGAACACTGAAGCTTTCTTT. Variable domain in full (rest from reference TRBV7-2 and TRBJ1-1): GAGVSQSPSNKVTEKGKDVELRCDPISGHTALYWYRQSLGQGLEFLIYFQGNSAPDKSGLPSDRFSAERTGGSVSTLTIQRTQQEDSAVYLCASSLEPNTEAFFGQGTRLTVV.

The chain combines TRBV5-1 with TRBJ1-1; no firm D call. CDR1 is SGHRS and CDR2 is YFSETQ in the germline V gene. This CDR3 is 15 amino acids long. Trimming left V 2 bases short and J 1 base short, with 12 bases between. The CDR3 sequence is CASSFGEGWNTEAFF. Here the CDR3 DNA reads TGCGCCAGCAGCTTCGGAGAGGGCTGGAACACTGAAGCTTTCTTT.

This clone has a single count. The chain has TRBV6-5 and TRBJ1-5; the D is unclear. The CDR3 has 15 residues. Looked up from germline, CDR1 is MNHEY and CDR2 is SVGAGI. V lost 0 bases, J lost 3 bases, and 9 bases lay in between. In DNA form, the CDR3 reads TGTGCCAGCAGTTACTCAAGGGAAAACAATCAGCCCCAGCATTTT. Protein sequence: CASSYSRENNQPQHF.

The CDR3 coding sequence is TGTGCCAGCAGGGAGAGGACTAGCGTCACCGGGGAGCTGTTTTTT. Protein: CASRERTSVTGELFF. The V gene is TRBV2, the J gene TRBJ2-2; 9 bases are a match to TRBD2. Germline V lookup: CDR1 SNHLY, CDR2 FYNNEI. With 6 bases clipped from V and 4 bases from J, the junction kept 6 bases outside the gene matches. The CDR3 totals 15 residues.

This clone came up a few times. At the DNA level, this CDR3 is encoded by other sequences in the same sample as well. The chain joins TRBV5-1 to TRBJ2-3; the match to TRBD2 covers 9 bases. The CDR3 spans 17 residues. The germline CDR1 and CDR2 sequences are SGHRS and YFSETQ. After removal of 2 bases from V and 0 bases from J, the junction contained 7 bases not matched to a gene. The CDR3 bases are TGCGCCAGCAGCTTAGACCCTAGCGGGACTAGCACAGATACGCAGTATTTT. This translates into CASSLDPSGTSTDTQYF.

The genes are TRBV6-5 and TRBJ2-1, with a weak D call TRBD1 (5 bases). V lost 2 bases to trimming and J lost 4 bases, with 12 bases between them. This CDR3 contains 15 residues. Germline-derived CDR1 and CDR2 are MNHEY and SVGAGI. The CDR3 sequence is CASSYRDSSYNEQFF. The CDR3, as DNA: TGTGCCAGCAGTTACAGAGACAGTTCATACAATGAGCAGTTCTTC.